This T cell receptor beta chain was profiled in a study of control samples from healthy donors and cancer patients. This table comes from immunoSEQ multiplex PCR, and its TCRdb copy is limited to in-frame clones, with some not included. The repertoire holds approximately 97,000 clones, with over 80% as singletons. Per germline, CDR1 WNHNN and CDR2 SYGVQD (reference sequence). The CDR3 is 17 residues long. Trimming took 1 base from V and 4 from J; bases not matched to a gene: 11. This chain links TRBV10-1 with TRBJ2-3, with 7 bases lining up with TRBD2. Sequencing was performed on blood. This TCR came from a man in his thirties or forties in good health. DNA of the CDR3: TGCGCCAGCAGTGAGTTCTCGGGAGCGGGGATGGCAGATACGCAGTATTTT. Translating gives CASSEFSGAGMADTQYF.